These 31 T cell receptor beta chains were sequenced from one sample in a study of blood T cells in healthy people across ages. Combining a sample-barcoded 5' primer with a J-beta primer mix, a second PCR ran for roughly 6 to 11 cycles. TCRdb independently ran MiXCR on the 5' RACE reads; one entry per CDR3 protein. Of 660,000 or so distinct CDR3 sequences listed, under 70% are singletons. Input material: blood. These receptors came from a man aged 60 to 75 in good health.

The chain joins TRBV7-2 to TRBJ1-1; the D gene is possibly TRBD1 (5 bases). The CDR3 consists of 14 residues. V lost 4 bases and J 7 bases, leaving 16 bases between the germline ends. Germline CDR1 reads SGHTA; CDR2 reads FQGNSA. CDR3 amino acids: CASSSPGTAREAFF. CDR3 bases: TGTGCCAGCAGCTCCCCCGGGACGGCCCGTGAAGCTTTCTTT.

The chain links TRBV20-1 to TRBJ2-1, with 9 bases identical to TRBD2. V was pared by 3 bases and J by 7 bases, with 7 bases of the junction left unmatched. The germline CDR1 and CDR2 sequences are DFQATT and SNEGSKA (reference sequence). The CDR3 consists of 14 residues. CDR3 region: CSASVASGVNEQFF. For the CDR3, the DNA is TGCAGTGCTAGTGTAGCTAGCGGGGTGAATGAGCAGTTCTTC.

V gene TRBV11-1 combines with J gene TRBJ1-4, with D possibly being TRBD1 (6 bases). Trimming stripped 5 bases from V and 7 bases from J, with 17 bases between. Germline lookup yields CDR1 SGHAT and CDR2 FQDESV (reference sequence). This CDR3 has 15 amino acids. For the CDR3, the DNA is TGTGCCAGCAGCCCCGGCCCCGAGGGGGGTGAAAAACTGTTTTTT. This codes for CASSPGPEGGEKLFF.

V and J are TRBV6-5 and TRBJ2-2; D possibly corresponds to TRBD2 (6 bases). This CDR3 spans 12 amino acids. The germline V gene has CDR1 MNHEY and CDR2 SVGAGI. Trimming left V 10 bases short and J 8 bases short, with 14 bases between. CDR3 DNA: TGTGCCACCGATCGGGGGTTTGGGGAGCTGTTTTTT. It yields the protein CATDRGFGELFF.

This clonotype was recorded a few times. The CDR3 bases are TGTGCCAGCAGCTTAGATCTTGAGCATGGCTACACCTTC. This codes for CASSLDLEHGYTF. The chain has TRBV11-2 and TRBJ1-2, with no clear D. Germline CDR1 is SGHAT and CDR2 is FQNNGV. This CDR3 contains 13 residues. Deletions cut 0 bases from V and 6 bases from J, with 8 bases between.

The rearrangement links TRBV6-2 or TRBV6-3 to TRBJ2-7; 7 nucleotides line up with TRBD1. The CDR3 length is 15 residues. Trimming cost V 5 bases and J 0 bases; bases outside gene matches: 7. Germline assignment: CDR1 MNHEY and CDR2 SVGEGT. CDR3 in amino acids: CASSKGTVSSYEQYF. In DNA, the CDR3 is TGTGCCAGCAGTAAGGGGACAGTTTCCTCCTACGAGCAGTACTTC.

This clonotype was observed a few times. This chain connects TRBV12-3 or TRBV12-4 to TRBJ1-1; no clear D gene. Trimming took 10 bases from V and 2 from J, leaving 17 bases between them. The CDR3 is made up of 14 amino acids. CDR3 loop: CATARFSGNTEAFF. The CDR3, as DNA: TGTGCCACAGCCCGGTTCTCCGGAAACACTGAAGCTTTCTTT.

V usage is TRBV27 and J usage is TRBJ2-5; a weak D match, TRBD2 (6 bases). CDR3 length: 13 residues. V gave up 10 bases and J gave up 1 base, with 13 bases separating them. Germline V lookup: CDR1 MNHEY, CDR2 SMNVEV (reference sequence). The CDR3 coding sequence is TGTGCCACAGGACTAAATGGCCAAGAGACCCAGTACTTC. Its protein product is CATGLNGQETQYF.

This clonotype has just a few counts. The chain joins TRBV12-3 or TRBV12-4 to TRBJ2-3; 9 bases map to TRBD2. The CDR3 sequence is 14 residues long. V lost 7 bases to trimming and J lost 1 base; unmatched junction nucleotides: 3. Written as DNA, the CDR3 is TGTGCCAGCAAGCCTAGCGGGGGCACAGATACGCAGTATTTT. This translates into CASKPSGGTDTQYF.

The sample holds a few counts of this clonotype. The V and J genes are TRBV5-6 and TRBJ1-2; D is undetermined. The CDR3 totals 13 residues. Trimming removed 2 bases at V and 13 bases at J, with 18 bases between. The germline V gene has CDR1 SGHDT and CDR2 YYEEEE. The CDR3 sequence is CASSFGRKGGITF. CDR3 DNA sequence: TGTGCCAGCAGCTTTGGCCGTAAGGGTGGAATCACCTTC.

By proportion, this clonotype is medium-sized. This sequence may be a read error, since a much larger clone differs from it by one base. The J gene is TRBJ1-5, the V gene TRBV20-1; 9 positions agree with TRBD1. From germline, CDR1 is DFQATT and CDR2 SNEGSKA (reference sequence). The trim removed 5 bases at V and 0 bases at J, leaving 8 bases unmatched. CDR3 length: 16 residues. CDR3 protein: CSAGQTGGGSNQPQHF. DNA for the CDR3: TGCAGTGCTGGACAAACAGGGGGCGGTAGCAATCAGCCCCAGCATTTT.

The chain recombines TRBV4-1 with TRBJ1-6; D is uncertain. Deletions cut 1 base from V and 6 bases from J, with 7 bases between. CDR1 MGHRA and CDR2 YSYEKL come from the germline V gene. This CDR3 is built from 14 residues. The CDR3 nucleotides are TGCGCCAGCAGCCAAGGTGGCAGTAATTCACCCCTCCACTTT. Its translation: CASSQGGSNSPLHF.

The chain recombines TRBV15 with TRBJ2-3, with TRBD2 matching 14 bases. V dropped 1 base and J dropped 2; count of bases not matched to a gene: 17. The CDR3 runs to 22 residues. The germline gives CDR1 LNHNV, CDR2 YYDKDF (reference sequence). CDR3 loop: CATSRVYRTSGGPIPFTDTQYF. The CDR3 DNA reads TGTGCCACCAGCAGAGTGTACCGGACTAGCGGGGGGCCGATCCCCTTCACAGATACGCAGTATTTT. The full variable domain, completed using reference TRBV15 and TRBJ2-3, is DAMVIQNPRYQVTQFGKPVTLSCSQTLNHNVMYWYQQKSSQAPKLLFHYYDKDFNNEADTPDNFQSRRPNTSFCFLDIRSPGLGDTAMYLCATSRVYRTSGGPIPFTDTQYFGPGTRLTVL.

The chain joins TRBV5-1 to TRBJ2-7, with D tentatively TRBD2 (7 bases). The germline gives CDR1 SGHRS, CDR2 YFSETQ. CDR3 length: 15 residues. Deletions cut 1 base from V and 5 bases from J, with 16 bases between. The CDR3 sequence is CASSLTWAGADEQYF. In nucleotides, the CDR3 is TGCGCCAGCAGCTTGACTTGGGCGGGGGCGGACGAGCAGTACTTC.

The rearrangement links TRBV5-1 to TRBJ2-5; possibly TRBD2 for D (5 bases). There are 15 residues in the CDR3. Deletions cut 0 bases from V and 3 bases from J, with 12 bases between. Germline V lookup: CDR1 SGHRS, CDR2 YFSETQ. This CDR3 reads CASSLGSSLKETQYF. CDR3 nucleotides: TGCGCCAGCAGCTTGGGGTCTAGCCTCAAAGAGACCCAGTACTTC.

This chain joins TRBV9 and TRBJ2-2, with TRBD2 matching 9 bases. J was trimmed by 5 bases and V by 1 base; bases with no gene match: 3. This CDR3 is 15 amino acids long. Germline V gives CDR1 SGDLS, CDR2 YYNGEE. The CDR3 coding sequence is TGTGCCAGCAGCGTAAGCGGGGGGAAAACCGGGGAGCTGTTTTTT. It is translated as CASSVSGGKTGELFF.

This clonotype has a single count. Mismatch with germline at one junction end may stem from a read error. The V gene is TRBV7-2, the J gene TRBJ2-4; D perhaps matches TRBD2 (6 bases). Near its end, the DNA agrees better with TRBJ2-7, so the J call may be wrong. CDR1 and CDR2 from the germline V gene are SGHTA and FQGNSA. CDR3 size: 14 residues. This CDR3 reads CASSVAAATYEQYF. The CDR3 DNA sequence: TGTGCCAGCAGCGTAGCGGCCGCAACCTACGAGCAGTACTTC.

The CDR3 region has the DNA TGTGCCAGCAGCTTAGCGCTTGGGATATCTGGTCTTAACTATGGCTACACCTTC. It specifies CASSLALGISGLNYGYTF. The chain has TRBV7-2 and TRBJ1-2; D is ambiguous. Trimming pared 0 bases from V and 1 base from J, leaving 18 bases between. The CDR3 contains 18 residues. Germline V gene lookup returns CDR1 SGHTA and CDR2 FQGNSA.

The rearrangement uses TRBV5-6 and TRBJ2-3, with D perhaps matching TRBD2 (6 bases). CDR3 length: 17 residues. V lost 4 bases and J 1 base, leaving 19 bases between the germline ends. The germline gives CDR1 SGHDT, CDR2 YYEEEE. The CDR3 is CASSRPGLWSGTDTQYF. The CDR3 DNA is TGTGCCAGCAGCCGCCCCGGACTATGGTCTGGCACAGATACGCAGTATTTT.

Here the CDR3 reads CATGGLNTEAFF. CDR3 nucleotide sequence: TGTGCCACTGGGGGTCTGAACACTGAAGCTTTCTTT. The chain employs TRBV7-2 and TRBJ1-1, with a tentative D call TRBD1 (5 bases). The CDR3 contains 12 residues. The germline V and J ends were trimmed by 10 bases and 0 bases, with 9 bases remaining between them. CDR1 SGHTA and CDR2 FQGNSA come from the germline V gene. The full variable domain, its missing parts supplied by reference TRBV7-2 and TRBJ1-1, is GAGVSQSPSNKVTEKGKDVELRCDPISGHTALYWYRQSLGQGLEFLIYFQGNSAPDKSGLPSDRFSAERTGGSVSTLTIQRTQQEDSAVYLCATGGLNTEAFFGQGTRLTVV.

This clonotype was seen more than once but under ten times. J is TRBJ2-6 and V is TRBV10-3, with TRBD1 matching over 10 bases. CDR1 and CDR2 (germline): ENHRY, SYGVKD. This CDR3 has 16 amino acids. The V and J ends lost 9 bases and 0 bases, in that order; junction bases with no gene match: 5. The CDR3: CAISGTGVSGANVLTF. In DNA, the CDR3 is TGTGCCATATCTGGGACAGGGGTCTCTGGGGCCAACGTCCTGACTTTC.

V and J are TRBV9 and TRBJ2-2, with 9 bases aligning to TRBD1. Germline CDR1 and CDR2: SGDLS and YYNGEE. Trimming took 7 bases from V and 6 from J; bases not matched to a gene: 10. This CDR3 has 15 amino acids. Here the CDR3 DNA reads TGTGCCAGCTCCTCCCGACAGGGGGTATCCGGGGAGCTGTTTTTT. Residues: CASSSRQGVSGELFF. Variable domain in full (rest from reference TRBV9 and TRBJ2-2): DSGVTQTPKHLITATGQRVTLRCSPRSGDLSVYWYQQSLDQGLQFLIQYYNGEERAKGNILERFSAQQFPDLHSELNLSSLELGDSALYFCASSSRQGVSGELFFGEGSRLTVL.

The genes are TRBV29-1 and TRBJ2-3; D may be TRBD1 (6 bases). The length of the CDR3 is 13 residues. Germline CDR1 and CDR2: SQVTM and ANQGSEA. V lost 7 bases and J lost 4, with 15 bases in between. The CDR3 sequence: CSAPPTGSDTQYF. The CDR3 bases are TGCAGCGCCCCCCCGACAGGCTCAGATACGCAGTATTTT.

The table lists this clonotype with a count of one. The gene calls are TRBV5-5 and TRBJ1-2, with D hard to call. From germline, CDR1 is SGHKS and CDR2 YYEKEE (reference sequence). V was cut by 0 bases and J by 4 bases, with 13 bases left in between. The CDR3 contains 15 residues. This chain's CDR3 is CASSLGPGQIYGYTF. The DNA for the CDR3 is TGTGCCAGCAGCTTGGGTCCAGGTCAGATCTATGGCTACACCTTC.

CDR3 region: CAIGDRVNTEAFF. The CDR3 nucleotides read TGTGCCATCGGAGACAGGGTGAACACTGAAGCTTTCTTT. The V and J genes are TRBV10-3 and TRBJ1-1; 7 bases agree with TRBD1. Per germline, CDR1 ENHRY and CDR2 SYGVKD. Trimming cost V 8 bases and J 0 bases; bases outside gene matches: 3. This CDR3 spans 13 amino acids.

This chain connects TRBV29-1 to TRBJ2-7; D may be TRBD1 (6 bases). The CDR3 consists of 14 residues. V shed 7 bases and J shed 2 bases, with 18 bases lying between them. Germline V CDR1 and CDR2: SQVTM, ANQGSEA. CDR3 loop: CSAARPGATYEQYF. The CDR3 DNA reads TGCAGCGCCGCTCGTCCAGGGGCTACCTACGAGCAGTACTTC.

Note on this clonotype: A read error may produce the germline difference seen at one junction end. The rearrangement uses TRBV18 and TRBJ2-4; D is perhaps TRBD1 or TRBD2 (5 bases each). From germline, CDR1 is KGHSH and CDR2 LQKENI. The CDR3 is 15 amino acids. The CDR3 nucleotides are TGTGTCAGCTCACCGATCCGGGACGGAGCCTACGGGCAGTACTTC. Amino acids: CVSSPIRDGAYGQYF. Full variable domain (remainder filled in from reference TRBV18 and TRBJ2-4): NAGVMQNPRHLVRRRGQEARLRCSPMKGHSHVYWYRQLPEEGLKFMVYLQKENIIDESGMPKERFSAEFPKEGPSILRIQQVVRGDSAAYFCVSSPIRDGAYGQYFGAGTRLSVL.

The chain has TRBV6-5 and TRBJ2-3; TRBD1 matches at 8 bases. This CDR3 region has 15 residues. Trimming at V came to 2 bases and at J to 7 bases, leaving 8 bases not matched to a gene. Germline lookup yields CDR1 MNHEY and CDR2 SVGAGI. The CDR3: CASSYRGQVEYTQYF. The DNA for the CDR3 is TGTGCCAGCAGTTACAGGGGACAGGTTGAATATACGCAGTATTTT.

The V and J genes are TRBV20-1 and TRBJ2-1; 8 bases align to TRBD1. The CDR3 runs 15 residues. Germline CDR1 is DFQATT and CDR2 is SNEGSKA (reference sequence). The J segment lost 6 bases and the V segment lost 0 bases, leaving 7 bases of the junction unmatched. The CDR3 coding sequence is TGCAGTGCTAGAGATCCGGGACAGGACTCCAATGAGCAGTTCTTC. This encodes CSARDPGQDSNEQFF.

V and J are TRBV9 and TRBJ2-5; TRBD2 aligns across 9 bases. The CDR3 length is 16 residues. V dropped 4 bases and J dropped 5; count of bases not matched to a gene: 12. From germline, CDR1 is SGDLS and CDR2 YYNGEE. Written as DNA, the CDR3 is TGTGCCAGCAGCCCCAGTCCTAGCGGGGTTGGGGAGACCCAGTACTTC. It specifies CASSPSPSGVGETQYF.

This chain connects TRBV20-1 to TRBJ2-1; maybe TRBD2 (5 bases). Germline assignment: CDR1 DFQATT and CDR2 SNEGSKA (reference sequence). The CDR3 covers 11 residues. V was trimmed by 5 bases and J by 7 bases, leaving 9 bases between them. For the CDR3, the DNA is TGCAGTGCTGACGACTATAATGAGCAGTTCTTC. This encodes CSADDYNEQFF.